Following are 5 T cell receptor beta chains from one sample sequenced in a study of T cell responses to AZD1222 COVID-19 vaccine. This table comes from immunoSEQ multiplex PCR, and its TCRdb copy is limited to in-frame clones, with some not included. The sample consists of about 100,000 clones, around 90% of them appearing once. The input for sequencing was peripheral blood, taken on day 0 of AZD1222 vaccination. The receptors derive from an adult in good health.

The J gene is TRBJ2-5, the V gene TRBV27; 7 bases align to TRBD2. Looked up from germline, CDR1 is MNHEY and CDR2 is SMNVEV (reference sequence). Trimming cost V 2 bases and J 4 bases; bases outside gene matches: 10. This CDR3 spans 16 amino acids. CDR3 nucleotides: TGTGCCAGCAGTTTACTCCCTCACGGCGGGGGAGAGACCCAGTACTTC. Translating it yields CASSLLPHGGGETQYF.

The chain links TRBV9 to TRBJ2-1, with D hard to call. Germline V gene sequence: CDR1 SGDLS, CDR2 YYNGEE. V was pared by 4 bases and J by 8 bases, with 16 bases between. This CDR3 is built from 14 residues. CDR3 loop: CASSPSLFVDEQFF. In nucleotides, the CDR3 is TGTGCCAGCAGCCCATCCCTGTTCGTGGATGAGCAGTTCTTC.

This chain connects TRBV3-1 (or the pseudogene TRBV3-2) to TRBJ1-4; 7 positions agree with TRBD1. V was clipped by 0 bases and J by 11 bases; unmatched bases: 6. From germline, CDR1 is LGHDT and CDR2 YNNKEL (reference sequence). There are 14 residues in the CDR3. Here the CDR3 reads CASSQERDSRKLFF. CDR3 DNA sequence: TGTGCCAGCAGCCAAGAAAGGGACAGCAGGAAACTGTTTTTT.

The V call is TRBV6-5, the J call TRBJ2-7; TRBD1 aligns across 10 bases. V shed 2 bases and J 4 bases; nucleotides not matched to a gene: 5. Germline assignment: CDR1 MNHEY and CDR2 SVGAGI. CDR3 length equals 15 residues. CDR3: CASSYRDRGNYEQYF. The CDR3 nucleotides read TGTGCCAGCAGTTACAGGGACAGGGGAAATTACGAGCAGTACTTC.

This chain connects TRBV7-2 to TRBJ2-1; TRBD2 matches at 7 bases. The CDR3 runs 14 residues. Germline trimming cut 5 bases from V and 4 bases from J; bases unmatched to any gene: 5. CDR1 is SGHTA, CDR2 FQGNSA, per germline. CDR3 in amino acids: CASSPGLPYNEQFF. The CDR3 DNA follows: TGTGCCAGCAGCCCGGGACTACCTTACAATGAGCAGTTCTTC.